This TCR beta chain was recovered during a study of CD8 T cells in Susac syndrome (dated by TCRdb to the late 2010s). Background for the entire study: Repertoire sequencing was used to test whether CD8+ T cell activation and differentiation in Susac syndrome was antigen driven. The clonality of the CD8+ T cell repertoire was compared across 12 healthy donors, roughly 14 Susac syndrome patients and about 16 multiple sclerosis patients.

RNA was extracted using the RNeasy kit, and about 0.5 to 1 ug of the RNA was reverse transcribed with random hexamers. The immunoSEQ multiplex PCR assay, covering 54 Vbeta and 13 Jbeta segments, was used to amplify TCR beta CDR3 regions. To correct PCR amplification bias, a synthetic template baseline was used for both primer optimization and computational correction. On the study's bioinformatics: Reads were annotated to V, D and J genes according to IMGT and were analyzed with immunoSEQ Analyzer, with only productive sequences retained. Clonality was computed as one minus Shannon entropy normalized by log2 of the number of productive unique sequences. Public and private clones were assessed among the 100 most prevalent clones of each patient and control. Clones were defined as Susac-specific if absent from the healthy and MS cohorts, from under 1,200 published viral clones and from other ImmuneACCESS disease sequences. TCRdb handled the public reads itself, with Q25 trimming in fastp and clone calling in MiXCR, and kept productive beta chains. Rows with a matching CDR3 protein are joined into one entry that keeps the most common DNA and genes. The V and J calls follow TCRdb's processing rather than the paper's. This sample has some 300,000 distinct CDR3 sequences in its table, and roughly 85% of those were observed once. Of the sample, roughly 0.21% falls within the top ten clones.

Remarks on this clonotype: The specificity of this receptor is unknown. Per-base qualities were not stored, and no clone one base away is much larger.

High-throughput TCR beta sequencing profiled peripheral blood CD8+ and CD4+ T cells from healthy donors, Susac syndrome patients and multiple sclerosis patients. Multiple sclerosis controls were treatment-naive patients with stable or active relapsing-remitting disease fulfilling revised McDonald criteria. CD8+ TEMRA cells were enriched by FACS, while bulk CD8+ and CD4+ T cells were purified by magnetic negative isolation. Blood was drawn into EDTA tubes, processed within 24 hours, and PBMCs were isolated by density gradient centrifugation. PBMCs intended for TCR sequencing were cryopreserved in liquid nitrogen and were subsequently thawed in a 37 degrees C water bath. The sorted or isolated CD4+, CD8+ and CD8+ TEMRA cells reached a purity of at least 90%. Here is what the overall study found, with its caveats: The number of individuals in the TCR sequencing and HLA analysis was recognized as being relatively small.

Taken from cysteine to phenylalanine, the CDR3 has 14 residues. The retained sequence is limited to the CDR3, 42 bases, with the frame set at the first base. The CDR1 and CDR2 encoded by the germline V gene are MDHEN and SYDVKM. Germline trimming amounts to 5 bases on V and 7 bases on J, with 7 as the count of junction bases outside the gene matches. The sample was CD8+ T cells from PBMCs. The clonotype comes from a human donor with multiple sclerosis. The V and J genes are TRBV28 and TRBJ2-4, and 8 junction bases match TRBD2. The CDR3 region: CASSRRTSPNIQYF. The bases read TGTGCCAGCAGTCGCAGGACTAGCCCTAACATTCAGTACTTC.